What follows describes a single T cell receptor beta chain. These data originate in a study of cytomegalovirus exposure and HLA in healthy donors. V was pared by 5 bases and J by 0 bases, with 7 bases of the junction left unmatched. This CDR3 is built from 18 residues. Germline V lookup: CDR1 PRHDT, CDR2 FYEKMQ (reference sequence). Primers for the PCR totalled 60 Vbeta and 13 Jbeta. Clones were read by immunoSEQ multiplex PCR, and TCRdb kept only the in-frame ones, dropping some. The table lists under 150,000 clones, over 80% of them singletons. The V and J genes are TRBV13 and TRBJ2-3, with 14 bases matching TRBD2. This clonotype was sampled from a boy aged 5 to 17 in good health and CMV-seronegative. Sequenced sample: PBMCs. The CDR3: CASSQTSGRVTSTDTQYF. As DNA, the CDR3 is TGTGCCAGCAGCCAGACTAGCGGGAGGGTCACTAGCACAGATACGCAGTATTTT.